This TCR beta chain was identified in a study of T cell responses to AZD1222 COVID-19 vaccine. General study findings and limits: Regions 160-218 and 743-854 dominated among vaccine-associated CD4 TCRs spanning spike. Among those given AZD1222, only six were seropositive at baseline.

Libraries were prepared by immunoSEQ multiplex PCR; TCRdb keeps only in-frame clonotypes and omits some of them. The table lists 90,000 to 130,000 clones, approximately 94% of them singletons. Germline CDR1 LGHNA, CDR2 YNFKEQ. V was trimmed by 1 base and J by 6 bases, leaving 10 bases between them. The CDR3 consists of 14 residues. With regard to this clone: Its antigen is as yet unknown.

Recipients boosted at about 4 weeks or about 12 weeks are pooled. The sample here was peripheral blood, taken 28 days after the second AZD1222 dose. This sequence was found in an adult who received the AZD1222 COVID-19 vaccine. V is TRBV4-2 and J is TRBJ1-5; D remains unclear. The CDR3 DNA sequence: TGTGCCAGCAGCCAAGTAAGCTCAGTTCAGCCCCAGCATTTT. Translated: CASSQVSSVQPQHF.